Listed below are T cell receptor beta chains from one sample, sequenced in a study of cytomegalovirus exposure and HLA in healthy donors. TCRdb keeps only in-frame clones here, not all; method: immunoSEQ multiplex PCR. The top ten clones hold approximately 1.6% of a sample with about 170,000 clones, approximately 77% of them seen once. The sequenced sample was PBMCs. Receptors were obtained from a male donor in good health and CMV-seronegative. Each CDR3 is given with its conserved first and last residue. D genes are given only for firm matches. Clone sizes are given selectively: once, few, many, or a class where the clone is expanded.

v_gene	abundance	j_gene	d_gene	CDR3aa	CDR3nt
TRBV4-2	.	TRBJ1-2	.	CASSPGQFRLGYTF	TGTGCCAGCAGCCCCGGACAGTTCCGATTGGGCTACACCTTC
TRBV7-9	.	TRBJ2-1	.	CASSLDARVHNEGQFF	TGTGCCAGCAGCTTAGACGCAAGGGTACACAATGAGGGGCAGTTCTTC
TRBV11-2	.	TRBJ2-7	.	CASSLNRQANEQYF	TGTGCCAGCAGCTTAAATCGACAGGCTAACGAGCAGTACTTC
TRBV7-3	.	TRBJ2-2	.	CASSLSGGPTNTGELFF	TGTGCCAGCAGCTTAAGTGGCGGGCCTACGAACACCGGGGAGCTGTTTTTT
TRBV5-8	.	TRBJ2-6	.	CASSLGWQGSLVF	TGTGCCAGCAGCTTGGGTTGGCAGGGGAGTTTAGTTTTC
TRBV5-1	.	TRBJ2-5	TRBD1	CASSGTGGLETQYF	TGCGCCAGCAGCGGGACAGGGGGCTTAGAGACCCAGTACTTC
TRBV18	once	TRBJ2-5	.	CASSPSKETQYF	TGTGCCAGCTCACCTAGCAAAGAGACCCAGTACTTC
TRBV7-9	.	TRBJ2-1	TRBD2	CSSRPGLAGEVSYNEQFF	TGTTCCAGCAGACCGGGACTAGCGGGAGAGGTGTCCTACAATGAGCAGTTCTTC
TRBV5-5	once	TRBJ2-7	.	CASSFQAYEQYF	TGTGCCAGCAGCTTTCAGGCCTACGAGCAGTACTTC
TRBV30	.	TRBJ1-2	.	CAWSVGVGYGYTF	TGTGCCTGGAGTGTCGGAGTGGGCTATGGCTACACCTTC
TRBV7-2	.	TRBJ1-4	.	CASSKGVPDLLFF	TGTGCCAGCAGCAAGGGAGTCCCGGATTTACTGTTTTTT
TRBV30	few	TRBJ2-3	.	CAWRREAKRGDTQYF	TGTGCCTGGAGAAGGGAGGCCAAACGGGGAGATACGCAGTATTTT
TRBV7-2	few	TRBJ2-1	.	CASQGLDNEQFF	TGTGCCAGCCAGGGTTTAGACAATGAGCAGTTCTTC
TRBV7-2	.	TRBJ2-5	.	CASSPWVRGETQYF	TGTGCCAGCAGCCCATGGGTCAGGGGAGAGACCCAGTACTTC
TRBV7-9	.	TRBJ2-1	TRBD2	CASSLAGLAGGNEQFF	TGTGCCAGCAGCTTAGCGGGACTAGCGGGGGGAAATGAGCAGTTCTTC
TRBV5-1	.	TRBJ2-5	TRBD2	CASSIIAGGWETQYF	TGCGCCAGCAGCATAATAGCGGGGGGCTGGGAGACCCAGTACTTC
TRBV19	.	TRBJ1-4	.	CASTNRASEEKLFF	TGTGCCAGCACAAACAGGGCGAGTGAAGAAAAACTGTTTTTT
TRBV5-4	.	TRBJ2-1	.	CASSFLASESLYNEQFF	TGTGCCAGCAGCTTTTTGGCTAGCGAAAGCCTCTACAATGAGCAGTTCTTC
TRBV2	.	TRBJ1-1	.	CASSERHTYSSAFF	TGTGCCAGCAGTGAAAGACATACCTACTCTTCAGCTTTCTTT
TRBV19	once	TRBJ2-1	.	CASNEGSYNEQFF	TGTGCCAGTAACGAGGGTTCCTACAATGAGCAGTTCTTC
TRBV2	once	TRBJ2-5	.	CASSRSQETQYF	TGTGCCAGCAGTCGCAGCCAAGAGACCCAGTACTTC
TRBV19	few	TRBJ1-6	.	CASSIEGVTYNSPLHF	TGTGCCAGTAGTATAGAAGGGGTTACCTATAATTCACCCCTCCACTTT
TRBV5-1	.	TRBJ2-5	TRBD2	CASSYPSGGQETQYF	TGCGCCAGCAGCTACCCTAGCGGAGGCCAAGAGACCCAGTACTTC
TRBV9	.	TRBJ2-7	TRBD2	CASSQNLGTSGGTFTEQYF	TGTGCCAGCAGCCAGAACCTCGGGACTAGCGGGGGGACATTCACCGAGCAGTACTTC